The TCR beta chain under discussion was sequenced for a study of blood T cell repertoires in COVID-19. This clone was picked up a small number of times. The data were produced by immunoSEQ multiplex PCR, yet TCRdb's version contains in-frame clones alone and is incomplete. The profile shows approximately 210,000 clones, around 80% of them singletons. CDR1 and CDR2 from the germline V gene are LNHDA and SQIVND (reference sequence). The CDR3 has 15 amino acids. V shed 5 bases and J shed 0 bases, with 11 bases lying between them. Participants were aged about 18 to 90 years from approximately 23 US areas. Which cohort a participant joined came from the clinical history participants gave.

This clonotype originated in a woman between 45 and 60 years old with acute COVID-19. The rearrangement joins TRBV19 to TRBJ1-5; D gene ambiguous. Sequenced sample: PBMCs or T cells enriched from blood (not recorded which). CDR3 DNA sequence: TGTGCCAGTAGTGGGGAGCTTTATAGCAATCAGCCCCAGCATTTT. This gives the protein CASSGELYSNQPQHF.